The 19 T cell receptor beta chains presented below share a single source sample, sequenced in a study of persistence of HIV-infected CD4 T cells. The stimulus was lysate of CMV-infected fibroblasts, 9 to 10 ug/mL. Sorting selected CD4+ T cells upregulating both CD40 ligand and CD69. This was the immunoSEQ version 4 assay in survey mode. Profiled with immunoSEQ multiplex PCR; TCRdb holds only in-frame clones, not every one. This sample yields about 5,300 clones, of which 64% are seen a single time; 30% to 50% belongs to the top ten. These receptors' antigens are unknown. The specimen comprised CD4+ T cells sorted from PBMCs after roughly 20-hour stimulation, sampled from a patient who received antiretroviral therapy. These receptors were taken from an adult man with HIV who was CMV-seropositive.

The rearrangement uses TRBV28 and TRBJ1-2; D gene ambiguous. The ends were cut back, 3 bases at V and 4 bases at J, with 6 bases in the middle. Per germline, CDR1 MDHEN and CDR2 SYDVKM. CDR3 length equals 12 residues. The CDR3, as DNA: TGTGCCAGCAGTTTGGCAGTCTATGGCTACACCTTC. Its protein is CASSLAVYGYTF.

This clone was observed a handful of times. The chain uses TRBV18 and TRBJ1-3; D gene unclear. The CDR3 contains 19 residues. Trimming pared 3 bases from V and 1 base from J, leaving 22 bases between. Germline CDR1 reads KGHSH; CDR2 reads LQKENI. CDR3 in amino acids: CASSPLRALTEDSGNTIYF. CDR3 coding DNA: TGTGCCAGCTCACCCCTCCGCGCTTTGACGGAAGATTCTGGAAACACCATATATTTT.

The rearrangement uses TRBV5-1 and TRBJ2-1, with D unclear. V lost 2 bases and J 4 bases, leaving 4 bases between the germline ends. Germline assignment: CDR1 SGHRS and CDR2 YFSETQ. There are 12 residues in the CDR3. Here the CDR3 reads CASSFRYNEQFF. The CDR3 region has the DNA TGCGCCAGCAGCTTCCGGTACAATGAGCAGTTCTTC.

This clone was detected a few times. A much larger clone sits a single nucleotide away, making a read error possible. This sample includes further DNA sequences coding for the same CDR3. V and J are TRBV5-4 and TRBJ2-2; D unclear. The CDR3 is made up of 15 amino acids. CDR1 is SGHNT and CDR2 is YYREEE in the germline V gene (reference sequence). V was trimmed by 0 bases and J by 1 base, leaving 7 bases between them. The CDR3 spells CASSLGSGNTGELFF. DNA of the CDR3: TGTGCCAGCAGCTTGGGGTCGGGGAACACCGGGGAGCTGTTTTTT. The full variable domain, with the rest looked up from reference TRBV5-4 and TRBJ2-2, is ETGVTQSPTHLIKTRGQQVTLRCSSQSGHNTVSWYQQALGQGPQFIFQYYREEENGRGNFPPRFSGLQFPNYSSELNVNALELDDSALYLCASSLGSGNTGELFFGEGSRLTVL.

This clone was seen a few times. The rearrangement joins TRBV25-1 to TRBJ1-5; tentatively, D is TRBD1 (5 bases). The CDR3 spans 14 residues. CDR1 MGHDK and CDR2 SYGVNS come from the germline V gene. Trimming left V 1 base short and J 6 bases short, with 10 bases between. The CDR3 DNA sequence: TGTGCCAGCAGTGAATTCGGGGCTGGTCAGCCCCAGCATTTT. It is translated as CASSEFGAGQPQHF.

This clone was observed once. This chain connects TRBV28 to TRBJ1-4, with 7 bases matching TRBD1. CDR1 is MDHEN, CDR2 SYDVKM, per germline. V was clipped by 3 bases and J by 5 bases; unmatched bases: 3. This CDR3 region has 14 residues. CDR3 protein: CASSLTGWNEKLFF. As DNA, the CDR3 is TGTGCCAGCAGTTTGACAGGGTGGAATGAAAAACTGTTTTTT.

The V and J genes are TRBV4-3 and TRBJ2-3; D may match TRBD1 or TRBD2 (5 bases each). CDR1 and CDR2 (germline): LGHNA, YSLEER. CDR3 size: 14 residues. V was pared by 0 bases and J by 6 bases, with 10 bases between. The CDR3 region has the DNA TGCGCCAGCAGCCAAGATGAGGGGAGCGATACGCAGTATTTT. Amino acids: CASSQDEGSDTQYF.

V is TRBV5-1 and J is TRBJ2-7, with D possibly matching TRBD1 (6 bases). This CDR3 has 14 amino acids. Germline CDR1 is SGHRS and CDR2 is YFSETQ. V lost 3 bases, J lost 5 bases, and 15 bases lay in between. Here the CDR3 DNA reads TGCGCCAGCAGCTCTATAACAGGGATCCACGAGCAGTACTTC. Its protein product is CASSSITGIHEQYF.

This clone is labeled medium-sized (0.01 to 0.1%). The genes are TRBV4-1 and TRBJ1-4; 8 bases are a match to TRBD1. In germline, CDR1 is MGHRA, CDR2 YSYEKL. The length of the CDR3 is 16 residues. With 4 bases clipped from V and 0 bases from J, the junction kept 4 bases outside the gene matches. In DNA, the CDR3 is TGCGCCAGCAGCCCGGGACAGGCTGCAACTAATGAAAAACTGTTTTTT. It specifies CASSPGQAATNEKLFF.

Only a few counts were recorded for this clone. The V call is TRBV19, the J call TRBJ1-2; D perhaps matches TRBD1 (6 bases). This CDR3 has 15 amino acids. V was cut by 3 bases and J by 4 bases, with 15 bases left in between. The V gene's germline CDR1 is LNHDA and CDR2 SQIVND (reference sequence). The CDR3 DNA reads TGTGCCAGTAGTATCCAGGGGACGAGTCTCTATGGCTACACCTTC. This sequence encodes CASSIQGTSLYGYTF.

The chain couples TRBV25-1 to TRBJ1-2; 9 bases agree with TRBD1. V lost 3 bases and J lost 7; bases outside the gene matches: 6. This CDR3 comprises 14 residues. Germline CDR1 MGHDK, CDR2 SYGVNS. The CDR3 is CASSDPGQGGGYTF. The CDR3 DNA is TGTGCCAGCAGTGACCCGGGACAGGGAGGTGGCTACACCTTC.

The rearrangement joins TRBV7-9 to TRBJ2-1; TRBD2 matches at 16 bases. This CDR3 contains 21 residues. CDR1 is SEHNR, CDR2 FQNEAQ, per germline (reference sequence). J was trimmed by 1 base and V by 5 bases; bases with no gene match: 14. CDR3 in amino acids: CASSINPGLAGGRFSYNEQFF. CDR3 DNA sequence: TGTGCCAGCAGCATCAACCCGGGACTAGCGGGGGGGCGGTTTTCCTACAATGAGCAGTTCTTC.

This clone is large within its sample. The J gene is TRBJ1-2, the V gene TRBV4-3; 9 bases fit TRBD1. The CDR3 runs 15 residues. Germline V gene lookup returns CDR1 LGHNA and CDR2 YSLEER. V shed 4 bases, J shed 7 bases, and the junction held 10 bases outside the gene matches. Written as DNA, the CDR3 is TGCGCCAGCAGCCCCCATCCGGGACAGGGCGCTGGCTACACCTTC. Amino acid sequence: CASSPHPGQGAGYTF.

The chain joins TRBV5-1 to TRBJ2-1; the match to TRBD1 covers 10 bases. This CDR3 is 16 amino acids long. V lost 4 bases to trimming and J lost 2 bases; unmatched junction nucleotides: 6. The germline V gene has CDR1 SGHRS and CDR2 YFSETQ. The CDR3 region is CASSPRTGGTYNEQFF. The CDR3, as DNA: TGCGCCAGCAGCCCCCGGACAGGGGGTACCTACAATGAGCAGTTCTTC.

The chain combines TRBV4-2 with TRBJ2-1; TRBD2 aligns across 7 bases. In germline, CDR1 is LGHNA, CDR2 YNFKEQ. J lost 2 bases, V lost 0 bases, and 4 bases had no gene match. The CDR3 extends over 16 amino acids. The CDR3 protein is CASSQESRGAYNEQFF. Written as DNA, the CDR3 is TGTGCCAGCAGCCAAGAATCACGGGGGGCCTACAATGAGCAGTTCTTC.

The genes are TRBV3-1 (or the pseudogene TRBV3-2) and TRBJ2-7; TRBD2 matches at 7 bases. With V trimmed by 1 base and J by 3 bases, 6 bases remained unmatched. Germline CDR1 is LGHDT and CDR2 is YNNKEL (reference sequence). The CDR3 length is 15 residues. Written as DNA, the CDR3 is TGTGCCAGCAGCCAAGCGGGAGGACGCGGCTACGAGCAGTACTTC. Translated: CASSQAGGRGYEQYF.

Written as DNA, the CDR3 is TGTGCCAGCAGTTCGTCTCGACTAGCGGGGGTCAGGAATGAGCAGTTCTTC. It translates to CASSSSRLAGVRNEQFF. The chain combines TRBV28 with TRBJ2-1; 12 bases align to TRBD2. This CDR3 comprises 17 residues. In germline, CDR1 is MDHEN, CDR2 SYDVKM. Trimming at V came to 4 bases and at J to 7 bases, leaving 11 bases not matched to a gene.

V is TRBV10-2 and J is TRBJ1-4, with D perhaps TRBD1 (6 bases). Germline loops: CDR1 WSHSY, CDR2 SAAADI. CDR3 length equals 13 residues. The V end lost 6 bases, the J end lost 4 bases, and 9 bases lay between the germline ends. The CDR3 loop reads CASRQGGNEKLFF. CDR3 sequence (DNA): TGCGCCAGCAGACAGGGAGGTAATGAAAAACTGTTTTTT.

The chain is built from TRBV9 and TRBJ1-5; weak D call: TRBD1 (6 bases). Trimming pared 0 bases from V and 4 bases from J, leaving 11 bases between. This CDR3 region has 15 residues. The V gene's germline CDR1 is SGDLS and CDR2 YYNGEE. Here the CDR3 DNA reads TGTGCCAGCAGCGTAGTGGACAGTCCAAATCAGCCCCAGCATTTT. Translating gives CASSVVDSPNQPQHF.